Below are 25 T cell receptor beta chains sequenced from a single sample in a study of T cells in narcolepsy. Clones were read by immunoSEQ multiplex PCR, and TCRdb kept only the in-frame ones, dropping some. This sample has about 40,000 clones; approximately 90% occur once, and the top ten carry approximately 1.2%. The sequencing sample was made of CD45RA- memory CD4+ T cells from PBMCs. These receptors were obtained from a human donor with narcolepsy.

This clone turned up a few times. The gene calls are TRBV2 and TRBJ1-3, with D perhaps matching TRBD1 (6 bases). This CDR3 is 16 amino acids long. Germline CDR1 reads SNHLY; CDR2 reads FYNNEI. Trimming pared 4 bases from V and 0 bases from J, leaving 13 bases between. The DNA of the CDR3 is TGTGCCAGCAGTGCACAGGGAGTCCTCTCTGGAAACACCATATATTTT. It codes for CASSAQGVLSGNTIYF.

The rearrangement uses TRBV11-1 and TRBJ2-3; TRBD1 or TRBD2 may be the D gene (6 bases each). V gave up 4 bases and J gave up 2 bases, with 13 bases separating them. The CDR3 is 15 residues long. Germline V gene data show CDR1 as SGHAT and CDR2 as FQDESV (reference sequence). The CDR3 spells CASSSDGGTTDTQYF. CDR3 bases: TGTGCCAGCAGCTCGGACGGGGGCACCACAGATACGCAGTATTTT.

The chain combines TRBV19 with TRBJ1-1; perhaps TRBD1 as D (6 bases). The ends were cut back, 5 bases at V and 4 bases at J, with 14 bases in the middle. This CDR3 has 14 residues. The germline V gene encodes CDR1 LNHDA and CDR2 SQIVND (reference sequence). For the CDR3, the DNA is TGTGCCAGTAGTTTGCGTCAAGGGGGCACTGAAGCTTTCTTT. The encoded protein is CASSLRQGGTEAFF.

This clone was picked up one time. The chain recombines TRBV2 with TRBJ2-7, with 7 bases identical to TRBD2. There are 16 residues in the CDR3. In germline, CDR1 is SNHLY, CDR2 FYNNEI. Trimming cost V 5 bases and J 2 bases; bases outside gene matches: 12. CDR3 region: CASSKQAVAGAYEQYF. In DNA, the CDR3 is TGTGCCAGCAGTAAACAGGCCGTGGCGGGGGCCTACGAGCAGTACTTC.

Points on this clone: Other DNA sequences in this sample translate to the same CDR3. The rearrangement uses TRBV20-1 and TRBJ2-5; the D is unclear. The length of the CDR3 is 11 residues. The ends were cut back, 1 base at V and 4 bases at J, with 4 bases in the middle. CDR1 is DFQATT, CDR2 SNEGSKA, per germline (reference sequence). Here the CDR3 DNA reads TGCAGTGCTAGAGGCGGAGAGACCCAGTACTTC. Amino acid sequence: CSARGGETQYF.

J is TRBJ2-3 and V is TRBV4-2; 9 positions match TRBD2. Germline V gene lookup returns CDR1 LGHNA and CDR2 YNFKEQ. V gave up 3 bases and J gave up 2 bases; unmatched junction bases: 12. CDR3 length: 18 amino acids. CDR3 nucleotide sequence: TGTGCCAGCAGCCAGGACCGTCCTAGCGGGGCCTTCACAGATACGCAGTATTTT. Translated: CASSQDRPSGAFTDTQYF.

The rearrangement links TRBV5-4 to TRBJ1-2; no clear D. CDR1 and CDR2 from the germline V gene are SGHNT and YYREEE (reference sequence). V was cut by 1 base and J by 7 bases, with 17 bases left in between. The CDR3 sequence is 15 residues long. The DNA for the CDR3 is TGTGCCAGCAGCTTGAGCGGATTTGCGCCTTTTGGCTACACCTTC. Translated: CASSLSGFAPFGYTF.

This chain links TRBV6-1 with TRBJ1-5, with D unresolved. The CDR3 spans 14 residues. CDR1 and CDR2 (germline): MNHNS, SASEGT. V lost 2 bases to trimming and J lost 4 bases, with 9 bases between them. The CDR3 region is CASSENSPNQPQHF. The CDR3 DNA is TGTGCCAGCAGTGAAAACAGTCCAAATCAGCCCCAGCATTTT.

The genes are TRBV7-9 and TRBJ2-3, with D uncertain. The CDR3 totals 14 residues. Trimming left V 5 bases short and J 4 bases short, with 13 bases between. Looked up from germline, CDR1 is SEHNR and CDR2 is FQNEAQ (reference sequence). CDR3 sequence: CASSGRQSPDTQYF. CDR3 coding DNA: TGTGCCAGCAGCGGACGTCAAAGCCCAGATACGCAGTATTTT.

There are a few counts of this clone. The rearrangement links TRBV28 to TRBJ2-1; D is perhaps TRBD1 (6 bases). Germline assignment: CDR1 MDHEN and CDR2 SYDVKM. The CDR3 is made up of 15 amino acids. The germline V and J ends were trimmed by 5 bases and 2 bases, with 13 bases remaining between them. CDR3 coding DNA: TGTGCCAGCAGTGACCCAACAGGGACCTACAATGAGCAGTTCTTC. It is translated as CASSDPTGTYNEQFF.

J is TRBJ2-1 and V is TRBV7-6; 10 nucleotides match TRBD2. The CDR3 spans 16 residues. The ends lost 5 bases at V and 1 base at J; junction bases unmatched: 5. Germline assignment: CDR1 SGHVS and CDR2 FNYEAQ. CDR3 DNA sequence: TGTGCCAGCAGCCCCCTAGCGGGAGCGTCCTACAATGAGCAGTTCTTC. It specifies CASSPLAGASYNEQFF.

The V and J genes are TRBV7-3 and TRBJ1-6; D is possibly TRBD1 (5 bases). This CDR3 contains 15 residues. Germline V lookup: CDR1 SGHTA, CDR2 FQGTGA. Trimming left V 0 bases short and J 13 bases short, with 16 bases between. The CDR3: CASSLTGARNGPLHF. The CDR3 nucleotides are TGTGCCAGCAGCTTAACAGGGGCCAGGAATGGTCCCCTCCACTTT. The full variable domain, its missing parts supplied by reference TRBV7-3 and TRBJ1-6, is GAGVSQTPSNKVTEKGKYVELRCDPISGHTALYWYRQSLGQGPEFLIYFQGTGAADDSGLPNDRFFAVRPEGSVSTLKIQRTERGDSAVYLCASSLTGARNGPLHFGNGTRLTVT.

V and J are TRBV19 and TRBJ2-7; D remains unclear. The CDR3 runs to 13 residues. V was cut by 3 bases and J by 6 bases, with 12 bases left in between. The germline gives CDR1 LNHDA, CDR2 SQIVND (reference sequence). The CDR3 coding sequence is TGTGCCAGTAGTATTCTAGGTGCCCCCGAGCAGTACTTC. Translated: CASSILGAPEQYF.

The rearrangement links TRBV14 to TRBJ1-2; D gene ambiguous. V lost 2 bases, J lost 5 bases, and 18 bases lay in between. This CDR3 is built from 16 residues. Germline V gene data show CDR1 as SGHDN and CDR2 as FVKESK. The CDR3 bases are TGTGCCAGCAGCCAACAAACGGGCCAAAAGGGATATGGCTACACCTTC. Residues: CASSQQTGQKGYGYTF.

Turning to this clone: Other DNA sequences of this sample code for an identical CDR3. As DNA, the CDR3 is TGCAGTGCTGAGGGGGGCACTGAAGCTTTCTTT. This translates into CSAEGGTEAFF. J is TRBJ1-1 and V is TRBV20-1, with a possible D match to TRBD1 (6 bases). The V end lost 5 bases, the J end lost 4 bases, and 8 bases lay between the germline ends. The CDR3 is 11 residues long. CDR1 and CDR2 (germline): DFQATT, SNEGSKA (reference sequence).

The J gene is TRBJ2-7, the V gene TRBV6-5; D possibly matches TRBD1 or TRBD2 (5 bases each). V shed 8 bases and J shed 6 bases, with 14 bases lying between them. Germline CDR1 is MNHEY and CDR2 is SVGAGI. CDR3 length equals 12 residues. This CDR3 is CASDGAGVEQYF. The CDR3 DNA reads TGTGCCAGCGATGGGGCCGGGGTCGAGCAGTACTTC.

The CDR3 loop is CASSSRLGAETQYF. DNA for the CDR3: TGTGCCAGCAGCTCACGGTTAGGGGCAGAGACCCAGTACTTC. V is TRBV7-2 and J is TRBJ2-5; possibly TRBD1 for D (5 bases). The CDR3 covers 14 residues. In germline, CDR1 is SGHTA, CDR2 FQGNSA. V gave up 4 bases and J gave up 4 bases, with 13 bases separating them.

The chain uses TRBV5-6 and TRBJ1-2; possibly TRBD1 for D (5 bases). V was trimmed by 3 bases and J by 5 bases, leaving 14 bases between them. The germline gives CDR1 SGHDT, CDR2 YYEEEE. The CDR3 spans 14 residues. DNA for the CDR3: TGTGCCAGCAGCTCACTGCCGGGGACGTATGGCTACACCTTC. Translated: CASSSLPGTYGYTF.

V gene TRBV5-1 combines with J gene TRBJ2-7; TRBD2 aligns across 9 bases. From germline, CDR1 is SGHRS and CDR2 YFSETQ. J was trimmed by 0 bases and V by 2 bases; bases with no gene match: 3. This CDR3 spans 15 amino acids. The CDR3 bases are TGCGCCAGCAGCTTTAGCGGGGGCCCCTCCTACGAGCAGTACTTC. Translation: CASSFSGGPSYEQYF.

This chain connects TRBV29-1 to TRBJ2-5; D is uncertain. This CDR3 region has 10 residues. Trimming took off 4 bases at V and 4 bases at J, with 4 bases between the two ends. Germline-derived CDR1 and CDR2 are SQVTM and ANQGSEA. In nucleotides, the CDR3 is TGCAGCGTTGGAGGAGAGACCCAGTACTTC. Translation: CSVGGETQYF.

The V call is TRBV5-8, the J call TRBJ2-1; D gene uncertain. Germline CDR1 SGHTS, CDR2 YDEGEE. Trimming removed 1 base from V and 7 bases from J, with 6 bases in between. The CDR3 runs 12 residues. CDR3 sequence (DNA): TGTGCCAGCAGCTTGTCAGTTAATGAGCAGTTCTTC. Its translation: CASSLSVNEQFF.

The gene calls are TRBV5-4 and TRBJ1-4; D perhaps matches TRBD1 (5 bases). Looked up from germline, CDR1 is SGHNT and CDR2 is YYREEE (reference sequence). The CDR3 has 13 residues. Trimming took off 5 bases at V and 8 bases at J, with 13 bases between the two ends. CDR3 in DNA: TGTGCCAGCAGGGACGGGACGGAAGAAAAACTGTTTTTT. Translating it yields CASRDGTEEKLFF.

This clone has only one observation. The V gene is TRBV5-1, the J gene TRBJ2-2; the D gene is possibly TRBD1 (6 bases). This CDR3 has 14 residues. Trimming took off 3 bases at V and 6 bases at J, with 12 bases between the two ends. Germline V gene lookup returns CDR1 SGHRS and CDR2 YFSETQ. The CDR3 is CASSSQGMAGELFF. The CDR3, as DNA: TGCGCCAGCAGCTCGCAGGGGATGGCCGGGGAGCTGTTTTTT.

The rearrangement joins TRBV4-2 to TRBJ1-5; the D is unclear. With 0 bases removed from V and 4 bases from J, the gap between germline ends came to 7 bases. CDR1 is LGHNA and CDR2 is YNFKEQ in the germline V gene. This CDR3 is 14 amino acids long. This CDR3 is CASSQDGSNQPQHF. The CDR3 region has the DNA TGTGCCAGCAGCCAAGACGGGAGTAATCAGCCCCAGCATTTT.

In this sample, this clone turned up a few times. The chain uses TRBV7-2 and TRBJ2-7; perhaps D is TRBD1 or TRBD2 (6 bases each). CDR1 and CDR2 from the germline V gene are SGHTA and FQGNSA. V was shortened by 1 base and J by 3 bases, with 19 bases between the two germline ends. The CDR3 is 17 amino acids. CDR3 region: CASSLEGGWLTGYEQYF. The CDR3 coding sequence is TGTGCCAGCAGCTTAGAGGGGGGATGGCTCACGGGCTACGAGCAGTACTTC.